What follows are 21 T cell receptor beta chains derived from one specimen sequenced in a study of T cell responses to AZD1222 COVID-19 vaccine. The repertoire was sequenced with immunoSEQ multiplex PCR; TCRdb's copy has only in-frame clones and lacks some. The sample gives tens of thousands of clones, around three quarters of which show up once; about 3.9% is in the top ten. The sample was peripheral blood, taken on day 0 of AZD1222 vaccination. The source of these receptors is an adult in good health.

The chain combines TRBV5-4 with TRBJ2-7, with D perhaps TRBD1 or TRBD2 (5 bases each). Germline assignment: CDR1 SGHNT and CDR2 YYREEE (reference sequence). CDR3 length equals 14 residues. Trimming took off 10 bases at V and 3 bases at J, with 20 bases between the two ends. DNA of the CDR3: TGTGCCTTTGGTAGGGACGGAGGCTTCTACGAGCAGTACTTC. This translates into CAFGRDGGFYEQYF.

The chain joins TRBV10-1 to TRBJ2-3; D possibly matches TRBD1 or TRBD2 (5 bases each). The V and J ends lost 6 bases and 2 bases respectively, with 9 bases between them. This CDR3 contains 13 residues. The germline V gene encodes CDR1 WNHNN and CDR2 SYGVQD (reference sequence). CDR3 residues: CASRPGPTDTQYF. The CDR3 DNA is TGCGCCAGCAGACCGGGACCCACAGATACGCAGTATTTT.

The chain employs TRBV6-5 and TRBJ2-7, with TRBD1 matching 7 bases. Germline V gene data show CDR1 as MNHEY and CDR2 as SVGAGI. This CDR3 is built from 12 residues. J gave up 7 bases and V 5 bases, and 5 bases lay outside the gene matches. CDR3 loop: CASSTGVREQYF. DNA for the CDR3: TGTGCCAGCAGTACAGGGGTTCGGGAGCAGTACTTC.

This sequence joins TRBV21-1 and TRBJ1-6. TRBV21-1 constitutes a pseudogene. CDR3 length: 9 residues. The CDR3: CASSTPLHF. CDR3 DNA: TGTGCCAGCAGCACCCCCCTCCACTTT.

This chain joins TRBV19 and TRBJ1-2; the match to TRBD1 covers 11 bases. This CDR3 has 15 amino acids. Losses at the gene ends were 3 bases for V and 4 bases for J; bases not matched to a gene: 4. Germline CDR1 reads LNHDA; CDR2 reads SQIVND (reference sequence). The CDR3 DNA sequence: TGTGCCAGTAGTATTCTAGGACAGGGGGCCTATGGCTACACCTTC. Translated, it gives CASSILGQGAYGYTF.

The chain recombines TRBV28 with TRBJ1-5; perhaps TRBD1 as D (6 bases). The CDR3 contains 15 residues. Germline V lookup: CDR1 MDHEN, CDR2 SYDVKM. V was cut by 6 bases and J by 5 bases, with 17 bases left in between. CDR3 region: CASSPGGGEDQPQHF. CDR3 coding DNA: TGTGCCAGCAGCCCGGGAGGGGGGGAAGATCAGCCCCAGCATTTT.

The chain employs TRBV7-8 and TRBJ2-3; D ambiguous. Germline V gene data show CDR1 as SGHVS and CDR2 as FQNEAQ. Trimming took off 5 bases at V and 0 bases at J, with 3 bases between the two ends. The CDR3 is 12 residues long. CDR3 in amino acids: CASSLSTDTQYF. CDR3 nucleotides: TGTGCCAGCAGCCTTAGCACAGATACGCAGTATTTT.

J is TRBJ2-5 and V is TRBV11-3; 7 nucleotides line up with TRBD2. The length of the CDR3 is 14 residues. Germline CDR1 reads SGHNT; CDR2 reads YENEEA. The ends lost 5 bases at V and 4 bases at J; junction bases unmatched: 7. In DNA form, the CDR3 reads TGTGCCAGCAGCCGCACTAGCGCATCAGAGACCCAGTACTTC. Residues: CASSRTSASETQYF. The full variable domain, completed using reference TRBV11-3 and TRBJ2-5, is EAGVVQSPRYKIIEKKQPVAFWCNPISGHNTLYWYLQNLGQGPELLIRYENEEAVDDSQLPKDRFSAERLKGVDSTLKIQPAELGDSAVYLCASSRTSASETQYFGPGTRLLVL.

The rearrangement joins TRBV10-1 to TRBJ2-5, with 9 bases lining up with TRBD1. The V segment lost 2 bases and the J segment 1 base; nucleotides outside the gene matches: 2. Per the germline V gene, CDR1 is WNHNN and CDR2 is SYGVQD (reference sequence). CDR3 length: 15 amino acids. CDR3 in amino acids: CASSEGQGSQETQYF. The CDR3 DNA reads TGCGCCAGCAGTGAGGGACAGGGGAGCCAAGAGACCCAGTACTTC.

CDR3 sequence: CASSQAGVETQYF. The CDR3 bases are TGTGCCAGCAGCCAAGCAGGGGTAGAGACCCAGTACTTC. This chain uses TRBV14 with TRBJ2-5; the D gene is possibly TRBD1 (6 bases). The V and J ends lost 1 base and 4 bases respectively, with 7 bases between them. Germline assignment: CDR1 SGHDN and CDR2 FVKESK. The length of the CDR3 is 13 residues.

The chain couples TRBV28 to TRBJ1-1; D call uncertain. The CDR3 consists of 12 residues. The V and J ends lost 5 bases and 1 base respectively, with 5 bases between them. The germline V gene encodes CDR1 MDHEN and CDR2 SYDVKM. In DNA form, the CDR3 reads TGTGCCAGCAGTCCTCAGAACACTGAAGCTTTCTTT. Translating gives CASSPQNTEAFF.

The rearrangement joins TRBV28 to TRBJ1-2; D remains unclear. This CDR3 is built from 15 residues. With 1 base removed from V and 6 bases from J, the gap between germline ends came to 15 bases. The germline gives CDR1 MDHEN, CDR2 SYDVKM. The CDR3 DNA reads TGTGCCAGCAGTTTATTTGGACCGGAAGGTAATGGCTACACCTTC. Protein sequence: CASSLFGPEGNGYTF.

This clone is a singleton in its sample. V usage is TRBV4-3 and J usage is TRBJ2-3, with 9 bases lining up with TRBD1. J lost 4 bases, V lost 4 bases, and 6 bases had no gene match. Germline values: CDR1 LGHNA, CDR2 YSLEER. The CDR3 has 15 amino acids. CDR3: CASSPQTGGADTQYF. In nucleotides, the CDR3 is TGCGCCAGCAGCCCCCAGACAGGGGGAGCAGATACGCAGTATTTT.

The CDR3 coding sequence is TGTGCCAGCAGCTTAGAGAAACAGGGACGATCACCCCTCCACTTT. It codes for CASSLEKQGRSPLHF. J is TRBJ1-6 and V is TRBV7-9; maybe TRBD1 (6 bases). V was clipped by 1 base and J by 10 bases, with 14 bases between them. Germline CDR1 SEHNR, CDR2 FQNEAQ (reference sequence). This CDR3 region has 15 residues.

V usage is TRBV24-1 and J usage is TRBJ1-5; D is ambiguous. This CDR3 is built from 14 residues. Germline CDR1 KGHDR, CDR2 SFDVKD. V lost 1 base, J lost 0 bases, and 3 bases lay in between. CDR3 protein: CATSDFGSNQPQHF. The DNA for the CDR3 is TGTGCCACCAGTGATTTTGGTAGCAATCAGCCCCAGCATTTT.

The rearrangement links TRBV7-2 to TRBJ2-3; D tentatively fits TRBD1 or TRBD2 (5 bases each). V lost 5 bases to trimming and J lost 0 bases, with 9 bases between them. The CDR3 extends over 14 amino acids. CDR1 and CDR2 (germline): SGHTA, FQGNSA. Written as DNA, the CDR3 is TGTGCCAGCAGCCCGGGACCCAGCACAGATACGCAGTATTTT. It is translated as CASSPGPSTDTQYF.

This rearrangement joins TRBV19 to TRBJ1-1, with D perhaps matching TRBD1 (5 bases). The CDR3 extends over 13 amino acids. CDR1 and CDR2 from the germline V gene are LNHDA and SQIVND (reference sequence). V was cut by 5 bases and J by 9 bases, with 16 bases left in between. This CDR3 is CASSPWDSNQAFF. The CDR3 DNA sequence: TGTGCCAGTAGTCCTTGGGACTCAAATCAAGCTTTCTTT.

CDR3 sequence reads: CASSVEGGGAYNEQFF. CDR3 in DNA: TGTGCCAGCAGCGTAGAGGGCGGGGGGGCATACAATGAGCAGTTCTTC. The chain is built from TRBV9 and TRBJ2-1, with 9 bases matching TRBD2. The germline V gene has CDR1 SGDLS and CDR2 YYNGEE. The trim removed 0 bases at V and 4 bases at J, leaving 5 bases unmatched. The CDR3 length is 16 residues.

This chain joins TRBV18 and TRBJ1-1; 9 nucleotides agree with TRBD1. CDR1 is KGHSH and CDR2 is LQKENI in the germline V gene. V lost 6 bases and J lost 10; bases outside the gene matches: 6. The CDR3 has 12 residues. CDR3 sequence (DNA): TGTGCCAGCTCTCGGGACAGGGCTCGAGCTTTCTTT. It codes for CASSRDRARAFF.

This clone occurred once. The J gene is TRBJ1-2, the V gene TRBV5-1; 10 bases align to TRBD1. V was pared by 4 bases and J by 2 bases, with 8 bases of the junction left unmatched. Germline CDR1 reads SGHRS; CDR2 reads YFSETQ. CDR3 size: 16 residues. CDR3 loop: CASSEPGTGVNYGYTF. The CDR3 nucleotides are TGCGCCAGCAGCGAACCCGGGACAGGGGTCAACTATGGCTACACCTTC.

This chain uses TRBV27 with TRBJ2-3; 7 nucleotides align to TRBD2. The length of the CDR3 is 14 residues. The V segment lost 4 bases and the J segment 2 bases; nucleotides outside the gene matches: 3. Germline V lookup: CDR1 MNHEY, CDR2 SMNVEV (reference sequence). DNA for the CDR3: TGTGCCAGCAGTTGGACTAGACCCACAGATACGCAGTATTTT. It encodes CASSWTRPTDTQYF.